These T cell receptor beta chains were read from a single sample in a study of blood T cell repertoires in COVID-19. Data came from immunoSEQ multiplex PCR; TCRdb stores just in-frame clones and leaves some out. The sample consists of about 200,000 clones, 75% to 85% of them appearing once. Material for sequencing was peripheral blood. These receptors all come from a woman of 80 years or more with COVID-19, enrolled during active disease. Each CDR3 is given with its conserved first and last residue. Each record gives: clone size, J gene, V gene, D gene, CDR3 protein, CDR3 DNA. The D gene is left open where the match is weak. Where a row states a size, it is once, few, many or the class of an expanded clone; other rows omit it.

- TRBJ2-2 TRBV12-5 - CASGSQYTGELFF TGTGCTAGTGGTTCCCAATACACCGGGGAGCTGTTTTTT
- TRBJ1-1 TRBV12-3/TRBV12-4 TRBD1 CASRPRDSSAFF TGTGCCAGCCGACCCCGGGACAGCTCCGCTTTCTTT
- TRBJ1-5 TRBV6-1 TRBD1 CASSENWTGYQPQHF TGTGCCAGCAGTGAGAATTGGACAGGGTATCAGCCCCAGCATTTT
- TRBJ2-2 TRBV7-3 - CASSTGQVGELFF TGTGCCAGCAGCACAGGGCAGGTCGGGGAGCTGTTTTTT
- TRBJ2-7 TRBV28 - CASSLPLGPGDYEQYF TGTGCCAGCAGTTTACCCCTTGGGCCGGGGGACTACGAGCAGTACTTC
- TRBJ2-7 TRBV29-1 TRBD2 CSVVGPGLAGTEQYF TGCAGCGTTGTGGGACCGGGACTAGCGGGAACCGAGCAGTACTTC
- TRBJ2-7 TRBV5-1 - CASSLAPGAPYEQYF TGCGCCAGCAGCTTGGCCCCAGGGGCCCCCTACGAGCAGTACTTC
- TRBJ2-1 TRBV28 TRBD2 CASRVGLAGGDNEQFF TGTGCCAGCAGGGTAGGACTAGCGGGAGGTGACAATGAGCAGTTCTTC
- TRBJ1-2 TRBV19 TRBD1 CASSTNNRGKHAGYTF TGTGCCAGTAGTACAAATAACAGGGGCAAGCACGCTGGCTACACCTTC
- TRBJ1-5 TRBV21-1 - CASSRCGTGAYQPQHF TGTGCCAGCAGCCGTTGCGGGACAGGGGCTTACCAGCCCCAGCATTTT
few TRBJ1-2 TRBV12-3/TRBV12-4 - CASSGSGSYGYTF TGTGCCAGCAGCGGGTCGGGTAGCTATGGCTACACCTTC
- TRBJ1-1 TRBV29-1 TRBD1 CSGKDRGPNTEAFF TGCAGCGGGAAGGACAGGGGCCCGAACACTGAAGCTTTCTTT
- TRBJ1-2 TRBV4-1 - CASSQVLQLNYGYTF TGCGCCAGCAGCCAAGTCTTGCAGCTAAACTATGGTTACACCTTC
- TRBJ1-1 TRBV11-1 - CASSERWMNTEAFF TGTGCCAGCTCCGAGAGGTGGATGAACACTGAAGCTTTCTTT
- TRBJ2-5 TRBV7-2 - CASSFLGRMSTQYF TGTGCCAGCAGCTTCCTGGGCAGGATGTCGACCCAGTACTTC
- TRBJ1-5 TRBV11-2 TRBD1 CASSLGTGGGFSNQPQHF TGTGCCAGCAGCTTGGGCACAGGGGGCGGCTTTAGCAATCAGCCCCAGCATTTT
few TRBJ2-3 TRBV5-8 TRBD2 CASNPRSTSGRTDTQYF TGTGCCAGCAACCCCCGCTCGACTAGCGGGAGAACAGATACGCAGTATTTT
- TRBJ2-7 TRBV10-3 - CAIRKSGYEQYF TGTGCCATCAGGAAGAGCGGCTACGAGCAGTACTTC
- TRBJ2-7 TRBV18 TRBD2 CASSKQGTDGLAGGYEQYF TGTGCCAGCTCGAAACAGGGGACAGACGGACTAGCGGGAGGCTACGAGCAGTACTTC
- TRBJ1-2 TRBV4-1 TRBD1 CASSPTGAASGYTF TGCGCCAGCAGCCCCACAGGGGCGGCTAGCGGCTACACCTTC
- TRBJ2-2 TRBV29-1 - CSVRTDRSGELFF TGCAGCGTTAGGACAGACCGGAGCGGGGAGCTGTTTTTT
- TRBJ1-4 TRBV3-1/TRBV3-2 TRBD1 CASSRGLNEKLFF TGTGCCAGCAGCAGGGGGCTAAATGAAAAACTGTTTTTT
- TRBJ2-1 TRBV18 - CASSPDLNNEQFF TGTGCCAGCTCACCGGACTTGAACAATGAGCAGTTCTTC
- TRBJ2-7 TRBV11-2 - CASTIRGGDNYEQYF TGTGCCAGCACCATTAGGGGGGGGGACAACTACGAGCAGTACTTC
- TRBJ1-2 TRBV6-5 TRBD1 CATTRDSNYGYTF TGTGCCACCACCCGGGACAGCAACTATGGCTACACCTTC
- TRBJ2-2 TRBV28 - CASSPPDSSNTGELFF TGTGCCAGCAGTCCACCGGACAGTTCAAACACCGGGGAGCTGTTTTTT
- TRBJ2-7 TRBV5-4 TRBD1 CASSPPGQGSYEQYF TGTGCCAGCAGCCCCCCGGGACAGGGTTCCTACGAGCAGTACTTC
few TRBJ1-4 TRBV11-2 TRBD1 CASSSGQNEKLFF TGTGCCAGCAGCTCGGGACAGAATGAAAAACTGTTTTTT
- TRBJ2-1 TRBV29-1 - CSVARAGNNEQFF TGCAGCGTTGCGAGGGCCGGAAACAATGAGCAGTTCTTC
- TRBJ1-1 TRBV9 - CASSVVGEERTEAFF TGTGCCAGCAGCGTAGTCGGGGAGGAAAGGACTGAAGCTTTCTTT
- TRBJ1-4 TRBV5-1 - CASSLAGLWNEKLFF TGCGCCAGCAGCTTGGCGGGACTCTGGAATGAAAAACTGTTTTTT
- TRBJ1-2 TRBV11-2 TRBD1 CASSRTGSNYGYTF TGTGCCAGCAGCCGGACAGGATCTAACTATGGCTACACCTTC
- TRBJ2-5 TRBV2 TRBD2 CARREGETQYF TGTGCCAGGCGGGAGGGAGAGACCCAGTACTTC
- TRBJ1-4 TRBV6-5 - CASSDSLATNEKLFF TGTGCCAGCAGTGACTCCCTCGCAACTAATGAAAAACTGTTTTTT
once TRBJ1-1 TRBV6-5 - CASKGSGAMNTEAFF TGTGCCAGCAAGGGGTCAGGGGCCATGAACACTGAAGCTTTCTTT
- TRBJ1-4 TRBV6-5 - CASSYGQRNEKLFF TGTGCCAGCAGTTATGGGCAACGTAATGAAAAACTGTTTTTT
- TRBJ1-1 TRBV12-3/TRBV12-4 TRBD1 CASSTGVAEAFF TGTGCCAGCAGCACAGGGGTTGCTGAAGCTTTCTTT
- TRBJ1-4 TRBV30 TRBD1 CAWGTGGAVEKLFF TGTGCCTGGGGTACAGGGGGCGCGGTTGAAAAACTGTTTTTT
- TRBJ1-2 TRBV15 TRBD1 CATSRDLQGAGGYTF TGTGCCACCAGCAGAGACCTACAGGGGGCCGGGGGCTACACCTTC